Shown below are 20 T cell receptor beta chains from a single sample sequenced in a study of T cell responses to AZD1222 COVID-19 vaccine. Generated by immunoSEQ multiplex PCR, the TCRdb table keeps only in-frame clones and is missing some. Of around 130,000 clones in the sample, just over 85% are singletons; the top ten hold over 15%. The sample consisted of peripheral blood, taken on day 0 of MenACWY control vaccination. The receptors stem from an adult in good health.

This clone occurred once. The V gene is TRBV19, the J gene TRBJ2-7, with no clear D. V was trimmed by 10 bases and J by 6 bases, leaving 16 bases between them. Germline CDR1 is LNHDA and CDR2 is SQIVND (reference sequence). The CDR3 consists of 12 residues. DNA of the CDR3: TGTGCCACCAGTCACAACTGGGGCGAGCAGTACTTC. This translates into CATSHNWGEQYF.

The chain combines TRBV9 with TRBJ2-3; D unclear. Germline CDR1 SGDLS, CDR2 YYNGEE. V dropped 0 bases and J dropped 4 bases, with 6 bases sitting between them. This CDR3 has 13 amino acids. The CDR3 is CASSVGDPDTQYF. CDR3 in DNA: TGTGCCAGCAGCGTAGGGGATCCAGATACGCAGTATTTT.

The rearrangement links TRBV12-5 to TRBJ2-5, with 8 bases identical to TRBD2. There are 17 residues in the CDR3. V trimming: 0 bases; J trimming: 0 bases; junction bases outside the gene matches: 6. Per germline, CDR1 LGHNT and CDR2 FRNRAP. CDR3 nucleotides: TGTGCTAGTGGTTTGGTACTAGAGACTAGCGACCAAGAGACCCAGTACTTC. Residues: CASGLVLETSDQETQYF.

The chain employs TRBV6-2 or TRBV6-3 and TRBJ1-1; possibly TRBD1 for D (6 bases). V shed 4 bases and J shed 5 bases, with 23 bases lying between them. This CDR3 comprises 17 residues. Germline assignment: CDR1 MNHEY and CDR2 SVGEGT. The CDR3: CASSSNVGGIFLTEAFF. Here the CDR3 DNA reads TGTGCCAGCAGTTCCAACGTGGGGGGCATTTTCCTAACTGAAGCTTTCTTT.

This clone appeared once. The rearrangement links TRBV2 to TRBJ1-6, with D unresolved. CDR3 length: 13 residues. V was clipped by 4 bases and J by 7 bases, with 8 bases between them. Germline CDR1 and CDR2: SNHLY and FYNNEI. The chain's CDR3 is CASSGPPNSPLHF. The CDR3 DNA is TGTGCCAGCAGTGGGCCCCCAAATTCACCCCTCCACTTT.

The chain employs TRBV28 and TRBJ2-1; maybe TRBD1 (7 bases). Trimming removed 3 bases at V and 0 bases at J, with 18 bases between. The CDR3 extends over 18 amino acids. CDR1 is MDHEN, CDR2 SYDVKM, per germline. CDR3 sequence (DNA): TGTGCCAGCAGTTTCCCTAGACAGGGACTGGGCTCCTACAATGAGCAGTTCTTC. This sequence encodes CASSFPRQGLGSYNEQFF. Variable domain in full (rest from reference TRBV28 and TRBJ2-1): DVKVTQSSRYLVKRTGEKVFLECVQDMDHENMFWYRQDPGLGLRLIYFSYDVKMKEKGDIPEGYSVSREKKERFSLILESASTNQTSMYLCASSFPRQGLGSYNEQFFGPGTRLTVL.

The V call is TRBV5-5, the J call TRBJ2-7, with D unclear. CDR1 is SGHKS and CDR2 is YYEKEE in the germline V gene (reference sequence). The CDR3 loop spans 14 amino acids. V was pared by 3 bases and J by 3 bases, with 13 bases between. CDR3 region: CASSSRNHLYEQYF. DNA for the CDR3: TGTGCCAGCAGCTCAAGAAACCATCTCTACGAGCAGTACTTC.

The genes are TRBV3-1 (or the pseudogene TRBV3-2) and TRBJ1-2; maybe TRBD1 (5 bases). The CDR3 runs to 16 residues. V shed 0 bases and J shed 4 bases, with 15 bases lying between them. Germline CDR1 LGHDT, CDR2 YNNKEL (reference sequence). The CDR3, as DNA: TGTGCCAGCAGCCAAGAGAAGGCAGGCGGGGGCTATGGCTACACCTTC. Protein sequence: CASSQEKAGGGYGYTF.

This CDR3 is CASSAGTGGGTEAFF. CDR3 DNA: TGTGCCAGCAGCGCTGGCACAGGGGGAGGCACTGAAGCTTTCTTT. The chain joins TRBV9 to TRBJ1-1, with 8 bases identical to TRBD1. V lost 3 bases to trimming and J lost 4 bases; unmatched junction nucleotides: 8. The germline V gene has CDR1 SGDLS and CDR2 YYNGEE. The CDR3 spans 15 residues.

The chain recombines TRBV7-3 with TRBJ2-1, with 7 bases lining up with TRBD1. The J segment lost 5 bases and the V segment lost 4 bases, leaving 5 bases of the junction unmatched. CDR1 and CDR2 (germline): SGHTA, FQGTGA. The CDR3 runs to 14 residues. The CDR3 DNA reads TGTGCCAGCAGCTCGACAGGGATCGACAATGAGCAGTTCTTC. Amino acid sequence: CASSSTGIDNEQFF.

The chain uses TRBV6-5 and TRBJ1-6, with D maybe TRBD1 (6 bases). Germline CDR1 reads MNHEY; CDR2 reads SVGAGI. V lost 8 bases and J 9 bases, leaving 17 bases between the germline ends. CDR3 length: 14 residues. CDR3 sequence (DNA): TGTGCCAGCGGGGGCGCACCATATGGTTCACCCCTCCACTTT. This gives the protein CASGGAPYGSPLHF.

The chain has TRBV9 and TRBJ1-3; D not certain. This CDR3 is 16 amino acids long. Trimming removed 1 base at V and 4 bases at J, with 15 bases between. Germline V CDR1 and CDR2: SGDLS, YYNGEE. CDR3 sequence (DNA): TGTGCCAGCAGCGTAAGTTCTCGGAAAGGCGGAAACACCATATATTTT. Translating gives CASSVSSRKGGNTIYF. The entire variable domain, with the rest obtained from reference TRBV9 and TRBJ1-3, is as follows: DSGVTQTPKHLITATGQRVTLRCSPRSGDLSVYWYQQSLDQGLQFLIQYYNGEERAKGNILERFSAQQFPDLHSELNLSSLELGDSALYFCASSVSSRKGGNTIYFGEGSWLTVV.

The gene calls are TRBV7-3 and TRBJ2-7; the D call may be TRBD1 or TRBD2 (5 bases each). The germline V gene has CDR1 SGHTA and CDR2 FQGTGA. The ends were cut back, 5 bases at V and 6 bases at J, with 14 bases in the middle. This CDR3 spans 13 amino acids. The CDR3 DNA is TGTGCCAGCAGCCCGAGGGCAGGGTCCGAGCAGTACTTC. It translates to CASSPRAGSEQYF.

This chain links TRBV4-1 with TRBJ2-7; no definite D call. Germline V CDR1 and CDR2: MGHRA, YSYEKL. The CDR3 covers 14 residues. The V gene lost 0 bases and the J gene lost 1 base, with 7 bases spanning the gap. The CDR3 protein is CASSQEKWSYEQYF. CDR3 coding DNA: TGCGCCAGCAGCCAAGAGAAGTGGTCCTACGAGCAGTACTTC.

V gene TRBV2 combines with J gene TRBJ1-5; possible D gene TRBD1, 6 bases. CDR3 length: 15 amino acids. V was shortened by 4 bases and J by 2 bases, with 12 bases between the two germline ends. Germline CDR1 and CDR2: SNHLY and FYNNEI. The CDR3 here is CASSVRGNGNQPQHF. CDR3 sequence (DNA): TGTGCCAGCAGTGTAAGGGGGAACGGCAATCAGCCCCAGCATTTT.

CDR3 coding DNA: TGCGCCAGCAGTGAAAGGACTGGGGCCCCGAACACTGAAGCTTTCTTT. This sequence encodes CASSERTGAPNTEAFF. The chain links TRBV10-2 to TRBJ1-1; maybe TRBD1 (5 bases). The germline V and J ends were trimmed by 3 bases and 1 base, with 15 bases remaining between them. Germline assignment: CDR1 WSHSY and CDR2 SAAADI. This CDR3 comprises 16 residues.

The chain has TRBV30 and TRBJ1-3; tentatively, D is TRBD1 (5 bases). This CDR3 has 16 residues. Trimming pared 4 bases from V and 0 bases from J, leaving 16 bases between. Germline CDR1 is GTSNPN and CDR2 is SVGIG (reference sequence). CDR3 region: CAWKVGTHASGNTIYF. The CDR3 DNA sequence: TGTGCCTGGAAAGTTGGGACTCATGCCTCTGGAAACACCATATATTTT.

In its sample, this clone was seen once. The chain uses TRBV2 and TRBJ1-5; tentative D call: TRBD1 (6 bases). Germline-derived CDR1 and CDR2 are SNHLY and FYNNEI. Trimming left V 6 bases short and J 0 bases short, with 18 bases between. The CDR3 has 17 amino acids. In DNA, the CDR3 is TGTGCCAGCAGCAATGGGACAACTGTTTATAGCAATCAGCCCCAGCATTTT. This encodes CASSNGTTVYSNQPQHF.

The chain is built from TRBV10-2 and TRBJ2-7; D unclear. Looked up from germline, CDR1 is WSHSY and CDR2 is SAAADI. The CDR3 is 12 residues long. Trimming took off 0 bases at V and 4 bases at J, with 4 bases between the two ends. Written as DNA, the CDR3 is TGCGCCAGCAGTGAGTCTGGTTACGAGCAGTACTTC. The encoded protein is CASSESGYEQYF.

J is TRBJ2-5 and V is TRBV12-3 or TRBV12-4, with 7 bases fitting TRBD2. V was pared by 3 bases and J by 5 bases, with 3 bases of the junction left unmatched. This CDR3 comprises 13 residues. CDR3 in DNA: TGTGCCAGCAGTTTCGGGGAGGGGGAGACCCAGTACTTC. Amino acids: CASSFGEGETQYF.